The rows below give T cell receptor beta chains drawn from one sample of a study of shared T cell receptors in the human thymus. Assay: immunoSEQ multiplex PCR; the TCRdb copy retains only in-frame clones and omits some. This table holds 650,000 to 950,000 clones, 80% to 90% found once. These data are also associated with another study on human thymus T cells.

The specimen was thymocytes. All receptors derive from a girl under three years old with a congenital heart defect. Each CDR3 is given with its conserved first and last residue. The order of the fields is V gene, J gene, D gene, CDR3 DNA, CDR3 protein. A D gene is named only where the DNA matches it firmly.

>TRBV5-4|TRBJ2-5|TRBD2
TGTGCCAGCAGCTTCAAAGGGACTAGCGGGGGCCTCTACCAAGAGACCCAGTACTTC
CASSFKGTSGGLYQETQYF
>TRBV5-1|TRBJ2-1|NA
TGCGCCAGCAGCTTCGGGAAAAGGTTAAGGCAGGGGTTGAAGGGTGAGCAGTTCTTC
CASSFGKRLRQGLKGEQFF
>TRBV28|TRBJ1-6|TRBD1
TGTGCCAGCAGTTTCTGCGGGACAGGGTCGAGCGTGGGTTCACCCCTCCACTTT
CASSFCGTGSSVGSPLHF
>TRBV19|TRBJ1-4|NA
TGTGCCAGTAAGGACAGAAGTAATGAAAAACTGTTTTTT
CASKDRSNEKLFF
>TRBV7-9|TRBJ1-2|TRBD1
TGTGCCAGCAGCTTCGGGACAGGGTTTGCCTATGGCTACACCTTC
CASSFGTGFAYGYTF
>TRBV10-2|TRBJ1-2|NA
TGCGCCAGCAGTGAGTCGGTGTCTGGGCACCCCCTAGGCTACACCTTC
CASSESVSGHPLGYTF
>TRBV10-1|TRBJ1-1|TRBD1
TGCGCCAGCAGTGAGCAGGGGGTGGAAGCTTTCTTT
CASSEQGVEAFF
>TRBV19|TRBJ2-1|NA
TGTGCCAGTAGTCCTACAGGGACCTCCACACACAATGAGCAGTTCTTC
CASSPTGTSTHNEQFF
>TRBV7-2|TRBJ2-1|NA
TGTGCCAGCAGTTCTAGCGCCTTTGCGAATGAGCAGTTCTTC
CASSSSAFANEQFF
>TRBV5-1|TRBJ1-6|NA
TGCGCCAGCAGCTTGGGGGGCCAGGCAGATCCCTCATATATTGGTTCACCCCTCCACTTT
CASSLGGQADPSYIGSPLHF
>TRBV7-4|TRBJ1-2|NA
TGTGCCAGCAGCTTAGGGGGGGACTTC
CASSLGGDF
>TRBV6-1|TRBJ1-1|NA
TGTGCCAGCAGTGAATCTGGCACCCTTACGAACACTGAAGCTTTCTTT
CASSESGTLTNTEAFF
>TRBV6-4|TRBJ2-1|TRBD1
TGTGCCAGCAGTGCGACAGGGGGGTCGAATGAGCAGTTCTTC
CASSATGGSNEQFF
>TRBV11-2|TRBJ1-2|NA
TGTGCCAGCAGCTTAGTTAAGGGAGAGGGCTACACCTTC
CASSLVKGEGYTF
>TRBV5-4|TRBJ1-2|NA
TGTGCCAGCAGCTTGGTCGAACAGCAAGATAACTATGGCTACACCTTC
CASSLVEQQDNYGYTF
>TRBV28|TRBJ1-2|TRBD1
TGTGCCAGCAGTCAACCGGGGGACAGGGAATCCTATGGCTACACCTTC
CASSQPGDRESYGYTF